These T cell receptor beta chains were read from a single sample in a study of blood T cell repertoires in COVID-19. Data came from immunoSEQ multiplex PCR; TCRdb stores just in-frame clones and leaves some out. This sample has about 80,000 clones, with 75% to 90% found just once. The specimen was peripheral blood. Receptor source: a woman aged 40 to 50 with active or convalescent COVID-19. CDR3s include the opening cysteine and the closing phenylalanine or tryptophan. The order of the fields is clone size, D gene, J gene, V gene, CDR3 protein, CDR3 DNA. A D gene is named only where the DNA matches it firmly. Only part of the rows carry a size: once, few, many, or a class if the clone is expanded.

>NA|TRBD1|TRBJ2-7|TRBV3-1/TRBV3-2
CASSQDPLWQGASHEQYF
TGTGCCAGCAGCCAAGATCCCCTCTGGCAGGGGGCTTCCCACGAGCAGTACTTC
>NA|TRBD2|TRBJ2-2|TRBV5-4
CASSLALAGNTGELFF
TGTGCCAGCAGCTTGGCACTAGCGGGGAACACCGGGGAGCTGTTTTTT
>few|TRBD1|TRBJ2-5|TRBV29-1
CSVPGTVETQYF
TGCAGCGTACCCGGGACAGTAGAGACCCAGTACTTC
>NA|TRBD1|TRBJ1-6|TRBV7-2
CASRRDRGYNSPLHF
TGTGCCAGCAGGAGGGACAGGGGGTATAATTCACCCCTCCACTTT
>NA|NA|TRBJ2-1|TRBV11-3
CASSLAREPYNEQFF
TGTGCCAGCAGCTTAGCGAGGGAGCCGTACAATGAGCAGTTCTTC
>once|NA|TRBJ1-4|TRBV6-5
CASSRQHNEKLFF
TGTGCCAGCAGTAGACAGCATAATGAAAAACTGTTTTTT
>NA|TRBD1|TRBJ1-4|TRBV6-5
CASSHRTGNEKLFF
TGTGCCAGCAGCCATAGGACAGGGAATGAAAAACTGTTTTTT
>NA|NA|TRBJ2-7|TRBV18
CASSPSHAIYEQYF
TGTGCCAGCTCACCATCACACGCCATCTACGAGCAGTACTTC
>NA|TRBD1|TRBJ1-6|TRBV30
CAWRGTGRIWDNSPLHF
TGTGCCTGGAGGGGGACAGGGAGAATTTGGGATAATTCACCCCTCCACTTT
>NA|NA|TRBJ2-7|TRBV28
CASSVRTGSEQYF
TGTGCCAGCAGTGTAAGAACAGGGTCCGAGCAGTACTTC
>once|TRBD1|TRBJ1-1|TRBV28
CASRGWDRETEAFF
TGTGCCAGCAGGGGTTGGGACAGGGAGACTGAAGCTTTCTTT
>NA|NA|TRBJ1-1|TRBV6-6
CASSHRRGNTEAFF
TGTGCCAGCAGCCACAGACGGGGAAACACTGAAGCTTTCTTT
>NA|TRBD1|TRBJ2-7|TRBV28
CASKTGGGYGYEQYF
TGTGCCAGCAAGACAGGGGGCGGGTATGGCTACGAGCAGTACTTC
>NA|TRBD1|TRBJ1-1|TRBV6-6
CASSYGTGGTEAFF
TGTGCCAGCAGTTACGGAACAGGGGGAACTGAAGCTTTCTTT
>NA|NA|TRBJ2-7|TRBV15
CATSRGQGVAYEQYF
TGTGCCACCAGCAGAGGACAAGGGGTGGCCTACGAGCAGTACTTC
>NA|TRBD1|TRBJ1-2|TRBV18
CASSPASQGGYGYTF
TGTGCCAGCTCACCAGCTAGCCAGGGGGGCTATGGCTACACCTTC
>NA|TRBD1|TRBJ2-7|TRBV27
CASSLTGTGYEQYF
TGTGCCAGCAGTCTGACCGGGACAGGCTACGAGCAGTACTTC
>NA|NA|TRBJ1-1|TRBV28
CASSYGVGRYTEAFF
TGTGCCAGCAGTTACGGGGTCGGGCGATATACTGAAGCTTTCTTT
>NA|NA|TRBJ2-2|TRBV5-1
CASSQNTGELFF
TGCGCCAGCAGCCAGAACACCGGGGAGCTGTTTTTT
>NA|NA|TRBJ1-2|TRBV6-5
CASSLSQGPSGYGYTF
TGTGCCAGCAGTTTGTCACAGGGCCCATCTGGCTATGGCTACACCTTC
>once|TRBD1|TRBJ1-3|TRBV18
CASSLGTASGNTIYF
TGTGCCAGCTCACTGGGGACAGCCTCTGGAAACACCATATATTTT
>once|NA|TRBJ2-2|TRBV7-3
CASSLRFGDYTGELFF
TGTGCCAGCAGCTTAAGATTTGGGGACTACACCGGGGAGCTGTTTTTT
>once|NA|TRBJ2-4|TRBV14
CASSQSRGPKNIQYF
TGTGCCAGCAGCCAATCCCGAGGTCCCAAAAACATTCAGTACTTC
>NA|TRBD2|TRBJ2-1|TRBV9
CASSVVQTSREQFF
TGTGCCAGCAGCGTAGTTCAGACTAGCAGGGAGCAGTTCTTC
>NA|NA|TRBJ2-7|TRBV4-3
CASSQVQGGYEQYF
TGCGCCAGCAGCCAGGTACAGGGTGGCTACGAGCAGTACTTC
>NA|NA|TRBJ1-1|TRBV10-3
CAISPEGANTEAFF
TGTGCCATCAGTCCTGAGGGAGCGAACACTGAAGCTTTCTTT
>NA|TRBD1|TRBJ2-6|TRBV10-3
CAISYRGRFDGANVLTF
TGTGCCATCAGTTACAGGGGGCGGTTTGATGGGGCCAACGTCCTGACTTTC
>NA|NA|TRBJ1-1|TRBV5-1
CASSLEGVGTEAFF
TGCGCCAGCAGCTTGGAAGGGGTGGGCACTGAAGCTTTCTTT
>NA|TRBD1|TRBJ2-7|TRBV28
CASSLPRPTGGTYEQYF
TGTGCCAGCAGTTTACCTCGACCGACAGGGGGGACCTACGAGCAGTACTTC
>NA|TRBD2|TRBJ2-7|TRBV7-2
CASSRLAGEQYF
TGTGCCAGCAGCCGACTAGCGGGGGAACAGTACTTC
>few|NA|TRBJ2-5|TRBV11-2
CASSFDYQETQYF
TGTGCCAGCAGCTTTGACTACCAAGAGACCCAGTACTTC
>NA|TRBD1|TRBJ2-3|TRBV12-5
CASGYTGGNTQYF
TGTGCTAGTGGCTATACAGGGGGGAATACGCAGTATTTT
>NA|TRBD2|TRBJ2-3|TRBV6-5
CASSYSGGPTDTQYF
TGTGCCAGCAGTTACTCGGGAGGGCCCACAGATACGCAGTATTTT
>NA|NA|TRBJ2-3|TRBV15
CATSRDEGGGSTDTQYF
TGTGCCACCAGCAGAGATGAGGGAGGCGGTAGCACAGATACGCAGTATTTT
>once|TRBD1|TRBJ1-3|TRBV28
CASSRHQDRGRGNTIYF
TGTGCCAGCAGTCGACACCAGGACAGGGGGAGAGGAAACACCATATATTTT
>NA|TRBD2|TRBJ2-1|TRBV7-2
CASSPGLATLGEQFF
TGTGCCAGCAGCCCCGGACTAGCTACGTTGGGTGAGCAGTTCTTC
>NA|NA|TRBJ1-1|TRBV18
CASSPSATVEGAFF
TGTGCCAGCTCACCTTCTGCTACGGTGGAGGGAGCTTTCTTT
>NA|NA|TRBJ2-5|TRBV7-2
CASSGAGETQYF
TGTGCCAGCAGTGGGGCCGGGGAGACCCAGTACTTC
>NA|TRBD2|TRBJ2-1|TRBV12-3/TRBV12-4
CASSITGGNEQFF
TGTGCCAGCAGTATAACGGGAGGGAATGAGCAGTTCTTC
>NA|NA|TRBJ1-6|TRBV9
CASSVRVNSPLHF
TGTGCCAGCAGCGTACGGGTGAATTCACCCCTCCACTTT
>once|NA|TRBJ2-3|TRBV29-1
CSAPIGGSTDTQYF
TGCAGCGCACCCATCGGGGGAAGCACAGATACGCAGTATTTT
>NA|NA|TRBJ1-4|TRBV19
CASSIRSGEKLFF
TGTGCCAGTAGTATCAGGTCAGGGGAAAAACTGTTTTTT
>once|TRBD1|TRBJ1-4|TRBV5-1
CASSLGWGAGTENEKLFF
TGCGCCAGCAGCTTGGGTTGGGGGGCCGGGACAGAGAATGAAAAACTGTTTTTT
>NA|TRBD1|TRBJ2-7|TRBV2
CASRVPGTARDEQYF
TGTGCCAGCAGGGTTCCCGGGACAGCCCGCGACGAGCAGTACTTC
>NA|TRBD1|TRBJ2-2|TRBV5-6
CASRTGPNTGELFF
TGTGCCAGCCGGACAGGGCCGAACACCGGGGAGCTGTTTTTT
>NA|NA|TRBJ1-1|TRBV13
CASRYRVSEAFF
TGTGCCAGCAGATACAGGGTTTCTGAAGCTTTCTTT
>NA|NA|TRBJ1-5|TRBV6-5
CASGSFANQPQHF
TGTGCCAGTGGCAGTTTTGCAAATCAGCCCCAGCATTTT
>NA|NA|TRBJ2-7|TRBV28
CASRTPRQTYEQYF
TGTGCCAGCAGGACCCCCCGACAGACCTACGAGCAGTACTTC
>NA|NA|TRBJ1-4|TRBV15
CATSRYKTNEKLFF
TGTGCCACCAGCAGATACAAAACTAATGAAAAACTGTTTTTT
>NA|TRBD1|TRBJ2-3|TRBV5-1
CASSLGTGMDTQYF
TGCGCCAGCAGCTTGGGGACAGGGATGGATACGCAGTATTTT
>NA|TRBD1|TRBJ1-4|TRBV27
CASRAGTGTGGGEKLFF
TGTGCCAGCAGGGCCGGGACAGGAACCGGAGGAGGGGAAAAACTGTTTTTT
>NA|NA|TRBJ1-2|TRBV6-5
CASSYSTGGYGYTF
TGTGCCAGCAGTTACTCTACAGGTGGCTATGGCTACACCTTC